This T cell receptor beta chain was retrieved from a study of cytomegalovirus exposure and HLA in healthy donors. Findings and caveats of the study: The authors excluded some V segments, including TRBV6-2 and TRBV6-3, as indistinguishable. Some 17,000 TCR beta sequences were associated with HLA alleles at 0.05 false discovery rate in a later analysis. By HLA locus, TCR association rates varied in a later analysis, with DRB1 showing the most and HLA-C the fewest. What TCR beta sequences reportedly achieved was accurate prediction of HLA-A and HLA-B alleles in most subjects.

Germline values: CDR1 SGHVS, CDR2 FNYEAQ. The CDR3 is made up of 14 amino acids. J was trimmed by 5 bases and V by 8 bases; bases with no gene match: 10. This PCR relied on a set of 60 Vbeta primers and 13 Jbeta primers. The assay was immunoSEQ multiplex PCR, and TCRdb's table has in-frame clones only and misses some. Here the sample table reports some 130,000 clones. For this clone: As yet, its antigen is unknown.

The J gene is TRBJ2-3, the V gene TRBV7-6; 7 nucleotides match TRBD2. The source of this sequence is a man aged 18 to 35 in good health and CMV-seronegative. The sequenced sample consisted of PBMCs. The CDR3 protein is CASSTSSNLDTQYF. CDR3 DNA: TGTGCCAGCTCGACTAGCTCAAACCTAGATACGCAGTATTTT.